These 2 T cell receptor beta chains were all obtained from the same sample, sequenced in a study of CD8 T cells in Susac syndrome. RNA in amounts of about 0.45 to 1 ug was reverse transcribed with random hexamers. A single record per CDR3 protein comes from TCRdb applying MiXCR to the immunoSEQ multiplex PCR reads. The sample consists of under 200,000 distinct CDR3 sequences, roughly nine tenths of them appearing once. The sample taken for sequencing was CD4+ T cells from PBMCs. These receptors originate from a human donor with Susac syndrome.

The chain combines TRBV9 with TRBJ2-5; TRBD2 agrees at 15 bases. The germline gives CDR1 SGDLS, CDR2 YYNGEE. The CDR3 has 17 residues. Trimming at V came to 3 bases and at J to 4 bases, leaving 7 bases not matched to a gene. CDR3 amino acids: CASSEGTSGGTRETQYF. The CDR3 DNA is TGTGCCAGCAGCGAGGGGACTAGCGGGGGGACGCGAGAGACCCAGTACTTC.

The chain is built from TRBV2 and TRBJ2-5; TRBD2 is a possible D gene (5 bases). V lost 6 bases, J lost 5 bases, and 19 bases lay in between. Looked up from germline, CDR1 is SNHLY and CDR2 is FYNNEI. There are 15 residues in the CDR3. CDR3 region: CASSRYRESMETQYF. DNA for the CDR3: TGTGCCAGCAGCAGATACCGGGAAAGTATGGAGACCCAGTACTTC.